This paragraph reports one T cell receptor (beta chain). What it binds is not known. Inclusion characteristics of ophthalmopathy patients comprised a Clinical Activity Score of at least 3, a NOSPECS grade of at least 4, and duration under 3 months. Diagnoses rested on clinical symptoms, serum thyroxine and TRAb, thyroid ultrasound and orbital computed tomography. Fresh peripheral blood, 8 to 10 ml of it, supplied the PBMCs. This record belongs to a study of T cells in Graves' hyperthyroidism and ophthalmopathy. CDR1 is MGHRA and CDR2 is YSYEKL in the germline V gene. The ends lost 4 bases at V and 4 bases at J; junction bases unmatched: 9. This CDR3 has 15 amino acids. TCR beta CDR3 regions were amplified from RNA transcripts. The study used the HTBI primer set for a first-round RT-PCR of the TCR CDR3. A single record per CDR3 protein comes from TCRdb applying MiXCR to the multiplex PCR reads. The sample consists of approximately 350,000 distinct CDR3 sequences, 15% of them appearing once.

Study-level findings and limits: A 13 V-J signature model discriminated ophthalmopathy versus stable hyperthyroidism.

V gene TRBV4-1 combines with J gene TRBJ1-2; TRBD1 matches at 7 bases. The TCR comes from a woman in her fifties or sixties with Graves' ophthalmopathy. Sequences were obtained from blood. CDR3 residues: CASSPEGQKSYGYTF. The CDR3 DNA reads TGCGCCAGCAGCCCCGAGGGACAGAAAAGCTATGGCTACACCTTC.